These T cell receptor beta chains were read from a single sample in a study of shared clonotypes between healthy human individuals. Produced via immunoSEQ multiplex PCR; TCRdb's table is partial and in-frame only. The sample shows 2 million to 2.5 million clones, 90% to 95% of them seen only once. The sample consisted of naive CD4+ T cells from PBMCs. These receptors originate from a man younger than 30 in good health. Some clones in this sample may be carry-over from other donors' samples. CDR3s include the opening cysteine and the closing phenylalanine or tryptophan. Fields, in order: D gene, clone size, V gene, J gene, CDR3 DNA, CDR3 protein. The D gene is left open where the match is weak. Some rows have no size entry. The others give once, few or many, or a class for an expanded clone.

d_call: -; clone_size: -; v_call: TRBV4-1; j_call: TRBJ1-5; cdr3_nt: TGCGCCAGCAGCCCCGGCGGCCAGTTCAATCAGCCCCAGCATTTT; cdr3_aa: CASSPGGQFNQPQHF
d_call: TRBD1; clone_size: -; v_call: TRBV29-1; j_call: TRBJ2-7; cdr3_nt: TGCAGCGGTGTATCCGGGACAGGAAATAACGAGCAGTACTTC; cdr3_aa: CSGVSGTGNNEQYF
d_call: -; clone_size: -; v_call: TRBV15; j_call: TRBJ1-4; cdr3_nt: TGTGCCACCAGCAGAGGTCCCGGACTGAATTATGAAAAACTGTTTTTT; cdr3_aa: CATSRGPGLNYEKLFF
d_call: -; clone_size: -; v_call: TRBV15; j_call: TRBJ2-6; cdr3_nt: TGTGCCACCAGCCGAGGGGCAATGGCCTCTGGGGCCAACGTCCTGACTTTC; cdr3_aa: CATSRGAMASGANVLTF
d_call: -; clone_size: -; v_call: TRBV9; j_call: TRBJ2-3; cdr3_nt: TGTGCCAGCAGCGTAGGAGGCCTCCGCACAGATACGCAGTATTTT; cdr3_aa: CASSVGGLRTDTQYF
d_call: -; clone_size: -; v_call: TRBV18; j_call: TRBJ2-2; cdr3_nt: TGTGCCAGCTCACCACCCCGGTCGAGGGGCTCCGGGGAGCTGTTTTTT; cdr3_aa: CASSPPRSRGSGELFF
d_call: -; clone_size: once; v_call: TRBV4-1; j_call: TRBJ2-3; cdr3_nt: TGCGCCAGCAGCCAACTTATAGGACATTTCACAGATACGCAGTATTTT; cdr3_aa: CASSQLIGHFTDTQYF
d_call: TRBD2; clone_size: -; v_call: TRBV5-1; j_call: TRBJ2-1; cdr3_nt: TGCGCCAGCAGCTTCGGGACTAGCGGGAGGGTATACAATGAGCAGTTCTTC; cdr3_aa: CASSFGTSGRVYNEQFF
d_call: -; clone_size: -; v_call: TRBV10-2; j_call: TRBJ2-1; cdr3_nt: TGCGCCAGCAGTGAGTCCGGCTGGCCCTCCTACAATGAGCAGTTCTTC; cdr3_aa: CASSESGWPSYNEQFF
d_call: TRBD1; clone_size: -; v_call: TRBV5-1; j_call: TRBJ2-5; cdr3_nt: TGCGCCAGCGGGACAGGGGGCTCGTATGAGACCCAGTACTTC; cdr3_aa: CASGTGGSYETQYF
d_call: TRBD1; clone_size: few; v_call: TRBV5-3; j_call: TRBJ1-5; cdr3_nt: TGTGCCAGAAGCCTGGGACAGCCTCCCTATAGCAATCAGCCCCAGCATTTT; cdr3_aa: CARSLGQPPYSNQPQHF
d_call: -; clone_size: -; v_call: TRBV28; j_call: TRBJ1-2; cdr3_nt: TGTGCCAGCAGTTTATCCCTGGGGAGCTATGGCTACACCTTC; cdr3_aa: CASSLSLGSYGYTF
d_call: -; clone_size: few; v_call: TRBV15; j_call: TRBJ1-5; cdr3_nt: TGTGCCACCAGCAGAGCGGGCGGCTATAGCAATCAGCCCCAGCATTTT; cdr3_aa: CATSRAGGYSNQPQHF
d_call: -; clone_size: -; v_call: TRBV2; j_call: TRBJ1-5; cdr3_nt: TGTGCCAGCCGGGACACCCCTAGGAGCAATCAGCCCCAGCATTTT; cdr3_aa: CASRDTPRSNQPQHF
d_call: -; clone_size: -; v_call: TRBV4-2; j_call: TRBJ2-3; cdr3_nt: TGTGCCAGCAGCGTCTGGCCTCGTCGGGTGAGCACAGATACGCAGTATTTT; cdr3_aa: CASSVWPRRVSTDTQYF
d_call: -; clone_size: -; v_call: TRBV6-1; j_call: TRBJ2-7; cdr3_nt: TGTGCCAGCAGTGAAGCGCTGAGGGGAGGTGAGCAGTACTTC; cdr3_aa: CASSEALRGGEQYF
d_call: -; clone_size: -; v_call: TRBV9; j_call: TRBJ2-7; cdr3_nt: TGTGCCAGCAGCCCCATGGGGCAGGGCTCCTACGAGCAGTACTTC; cdr3_aa: CASSPMGQGSYEQYF
d_call: -; clone_size: once; v_call: TRBV4-1; j_call: TRBJ2-7; cdr3_nt: TGCGCCAGCAGCACGCCGGGACGCAGAGACCGCGAGCAGTACTTC; cdr3_aa: CASSTPGRRDREQYF
d_call: TRBD1; clone_size: -; v_call: TRBV7-9; j_call: TRBJ1-2; cdr3_nt: TGTGCCAGCAGCACAGGGGTCGCAACTAACTATGGCTACACCTTC; cdr3_aa: CASSTGVATNYGYTF
d_call: -; clone_size: -; v_call: TRBV5-6; j_call: TRBJ2-5; cdr3_nt: TGTGCCAGCAGCCCCCTGGAGAGAGTACAAGAGACCCAGTACTTC; cdr3_aa: CASSPLERVQETQYF
d_call: -; clone_size: -; v_call: TRBV19; j_call: TRBJ2-3; cdr3_nt: TGTGCCAGTAGTATCTCTACACAGGCAGATACGCAGTATTTT; cdr3_aa: CASSISTQADTQYF
d_call: -; clone_size: -; v_call: TRBV7-9; j_call: TRBJ1-4; cdr3_nt: TGTGCCAGCAGTTCCGAGCGCCAGGGAATCTCCGAAAAACTGTTTTTT; cdr3_aa: CASSSERQGISEKLFF
d_call: -; clone_size: -; v_call: TRBV6-4; j_call: TRBJ2-3; cdr3_nt: TGTGCCAGCAGTGACTCGTACGGAAGGGGCAGGGGCCCAGATACGCAGTATTTT; cdr3_aa: CASSDSYGRGRGPDTQYF
d_call: TRBD1; clone_size: -; v_call: TRBV28; j_call: TRBJ1-1; cdr3_nt: TGTGCCAGCAGGGAGGGACAGGGCTTCACTGAAGCTTTCTTT; cdr3_aa: CASREGQGFTEAFF
d_call: -; clone_size: -; v_call: TRBV4-3; j_call: TRBJ2-1; cdr3_nt: TGCGCCAGCAGCCAAGCGGGAGTGCTGCGCAATGAGCAGTTCTTC; cdr3_aa: CASSQAGVLRNEQFF
d_call: TRBD1; clone_size: -; v_call: TRBV7-9; j_call: TRBJ1-6; cdr3_nt: TGTGCCAGCAGCTTAGCCCCAGGGGGCAATTCACCCCTCCACTTT; cdr3_aa: CASSLAPGGNSPLHF
d_call: TRBD1; clone_size: -; v_call: TRBV28; j_call: TRBJ2-7; cdr3_nt: TGTGCCAGCAGCCGAGGGGACAGGGCTACCTACGAGCAGTACTTC; cdr3_aa: CASSRGDRATYEQYF
d_call: -; clone_size: -; v_call: TRBV5-1; j_call: TRBJ2-3; cdr3_nt: TGCGCCAGCAGCATCGGGACACCTGGCACAGATACGCAGTATTTT; cdr3_aa: CASSIGTPGTDTQYF
d_call: -; clone_size: -; v_call: TRBV27; j_call: TRBJ2-7; cdr3_nt: TGTGCCAGCAGTTTACCCGAGACCTTCTACGAGCAGTACTTC; cdr3_aa: CASSLPETFYEQYF
d_call: -; clone_size: -; v_call: TRBV10-3; j_call: TRBJ1-5; cdr3_nt: TGTGCCATCAGTGCAGGGGCCATCAATCAGCCCCAGCATTTT; cdr3_aa: CAISAGAINQPQHF
d_call: -; clone_size: once; v_call: TRBV30; j_call: TRBJ1-1; cdr3_nt: TGTGCCTGGAGATGGCTGGGTGAAGCTTTCTTT; cdr3_aa: CAWRWLGEAFF
d_call: -; clone_size: -; v_call: TRBV19; j_call: TRBJ1-4; cdr3_nt: TGTGCCAGTACCGACCGCAATTTCAGGGAAAAACTGTTTTTT; cdr3_aa: CASTDRNFREKLFF
d_call: -; clone_size: -; v_call: TRBV21-1; j_call: TRBJ2-7; cdr3_nt: TGTGCCAGCAGCACAACCGGGACAGGGGAGAGCTCCTACGAGCAGTACTTC; cdr3_aa: CASSTTGTGESSYEQYF
d_call: TRBD2; clone_size: -; v_call: TRBV7-9; j_call: TRBJ2-6; cdr3_nt: TGTGCCAGCAGCTTTAGTAGCGGGATGCGCGGGGCCAACGTCCTGACTTTC; cdr3_aa: CASSFSSGMRGANVLTF
d_call: -; clone_size: -; v_call: TRBV5-4; j_call: TRBJ2-3; cdr3_nt: TGTGCCAGCAGCAAGGTCAGGGGAACAGATACGCAGTATTTT; cdr3_aa: CASSKVRGTDTQYF
d_call: TRBD1; clone_size: -; v_call: TRBV6-1; j_call: TRBJ1-1; cdr3_nt: TGTGCCAGCAGAGAACAGGGGCGTAGGACTGAAGCTTTCTTT; cdr3_aa: CASREQGRRTEAFF
d_call: -; clone_size: few; v_call: TRBV10-3; j_call: TRBJ2-5; cdr3_nt: TGTGCCATCAGTGAGTCGGGAGAGACCCAGTACTTC; cdr3_aa: CAISESGETQYF
d_call: -; clone_size: -; v_call: TRBV28; j_call: TRBJ2-1; cdr3_nt: TGTGCCAGCAGCCACCCAGGGGCGGGAAAGGATGAGCAGTTCTTC; cdr3_aa: CASSHPGAGKDEQFF
d_call: -; clone_size: -; v_call: TRBV27; j_call: TRBJ1-5; cdr3_nt: TGTGCCAGCAGTTTATCCCCCCCGGGAGGCAATCAGCCCCAGCATTTT; cdr3_aa: CASSLSPPGGNQPQHF
d_call: -; clone_size: -; v_call: TRBV10-1; j_call: TRBJ2-5; cdr3_nt: TGCGCCAGCAGTGAAATCGAGGGAGAGACCCAGTACTTC; cdr3_aa: CASSEIEGETQYF
d_call: TRBD1; clone_size: once; v_call: TRBV6-1; j_call: TRBJ1-2; cdr3_nt: TGTGCCAGCAGTCCAACTCAGGGGGCTGGCGGCTACACCTTC; cdr3_aa: CASSPTQGAGGYTF
d_call: TRBD1; clone_size: -; v_call: TRBV18; j_call: TRBJ2-5; cdr3_nt: TGTGCCAGCTCACCACCGGGACAGGGTGGCGAGACCCAGTACTTC; cdr3_aa: CASSPPGQGGETQYF
d_call: -; clone_size: -; v_call: TRBV11-2; j_call: TRBJ1-2; cdr3_nt: TGTGCCAGCAGCCGGTTGGACTATGGCTACACCTTC; cdr3_aa: CASSRLDYGYTF
d_call: -; clone_size: -; v_call: TRBV7-8; j_call: TRBJ1-2; cdr3_nt: TGTGCCAGCAGCATGGGGGCAGGGCAAGGTGGAAACTATGGCTACACCTTC; cdr3_aa: CASSMGAGQGGNYGYTF
d_call: -; clone_size: -; v_call: TRBV28; j_call: TRBJ2-7; cdr3_nt: TGTGCCAGCAGCTATTTAATGATTGGGCGGACCTACGAGCAGTACTTC; cdr3_aa: CASSYLMIGRTYEQYF
d_call: TRBD1; clone_size: -; v_call: TRBV7-2; j_call: TRBJ1-2; cdr3_nt: TGTGCCAGCAGCTCCACAGAGGGACAGGGGGGCTATGGCTACACCTTC; cdr3_aa: CASSSTEGQGGYGYTF
d_call: -; clone_size: -; v_call: TRBV7-4; j_call: TRBJ1-5; cdr3_nt: TGTGCCAGCAGCCGCGGCGCGGGGGGAGAGCCCCAGCATTTT; cdr3_aa: CASSRGAGGEPQHF
d_call: -; clone_size: -; v_call: TRBV29-1; j_call: TRBJ2-7; cdr3_nt: TGCAGCGTTGAATTACAACTCTCCTACGAGCAGTACTTC; cdr3_aa: CSVELQLSYEQYF
d_call: TRBD1; clone_size: -; v_call: TRBV5-1; j_call: TRBJ2-7; cdr3_nt: TGCGCCAGCAGCTTGGCACCCGGACAGGGGGCCGGTTACGAGCAGTACTTC; cdr3_aa: CASSLAPGQGAGYEQYF
d_call: -; clone_size: -; v_call: TRBV28; j_call: TRBJ1-4; cdr3_nt: TGTGCCAGCAGTTTACCCGGGGCAGGGACTAATGAAAAACTGTTTTTT; cdr3_aa: CASSLPGAGTNEKLFF
d_call: -; clone_size: -; v_call: TRBV6-6; j_call: TRBJ2-7; cdr3_nt: TGTGCCAGCACCCCCAGGCTCGAGGGCGAGCAGTACTTC; cdr3_aa: CASTPRLEGEQYF
d_call: TRBD2; clone_size: -; v_call: TRBV11-3; j_call: TRBJ2-3; cdr3_nt: TGTGCCAGCAGCTTAGGAGGGCTAGCGGGGACAGATACGCAGTATTTT; cdr3_aa: CASSLGGLAGTDTQYF
d_call: -; clone_size: -; v_call: TRBV29-1; j_call: TRBJ2-5; cdr3_nt: TGCAGCGCCGAGGGTGGGGGAACAGAGACCCAGTACTTC; cdr3_aa: CSAEGGGTETQYF
d_call: -; clone_size: -; v_call: TRBV2; j_call: TRBJ2-3; cdr3_nt: TGTGCCAGCAGTGAAGCGAAGGGGATCACAGATACGCAGTATTTT; cdr3_aa: CASSEAKGITDTQYF